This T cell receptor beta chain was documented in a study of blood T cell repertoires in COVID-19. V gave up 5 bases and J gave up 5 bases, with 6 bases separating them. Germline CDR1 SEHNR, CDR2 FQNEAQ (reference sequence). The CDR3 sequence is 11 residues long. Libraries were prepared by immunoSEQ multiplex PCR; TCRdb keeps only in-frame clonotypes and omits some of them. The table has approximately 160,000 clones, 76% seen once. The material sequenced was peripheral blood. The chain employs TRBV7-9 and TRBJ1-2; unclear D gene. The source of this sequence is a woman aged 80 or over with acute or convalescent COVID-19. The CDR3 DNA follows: TGTGCCAGCAGCCCCTTATATGGCTACACCTTC. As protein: CASSPLYGYTF. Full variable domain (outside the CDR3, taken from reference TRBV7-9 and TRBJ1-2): DTGVSQNPRHKITKRGQNVTFRCDPISEHNRLYWYRQTLGQGPEFLTYFQNEAQLEKSRLLSDRFSAERPKGSFSTLEIQRTEQGDSAMYLCASSPLYGYTFGSGTRLTVV.